This is a list of T cell receptor beta chains from one sample in a study of blood T cell repertoires in COVID-19. The assay was immunoSEQ multiplex PCR, and TCRdb's table has in-frame clones only and misses some. This sample has approximately 110,000 clones, with 70% to 75% found just once. Sequences were obtained from peripheral blood. These receptors came from an older man with COVID-19, enrolled during active disease. Both conserved end residues are part of each CDR3. D genes are given only for firm matches. Clone size is shown for a subset of rows, as once, few, many or a class of expanded clone.

clone_size d_call j_call v_call cdr3_aa cdr3_nt
. TRBD2 TRBJ2-1 TRBV6-2/TRBV6-3 CASSSSAGGSYNEQFF TGTGCCAGCAGCTCATCAGCGGGAGGGTCCTACAATGAGCAGTTCTTC
. TRBD2 TRBJ2-7 TRBV28 CAGGGSVSSYEQYF TGTGCCGGAGGCGGGAGCGTTAGCTCCTACGAGCAGTACTTC
. TRBD2 TRBJ2-5 TRBV5-1 CASSEGLAGDRETQYF TGCGCCAGCAGCGAGGGACTAGCGGGAGATAGGGAGACCCAGTACTTC
many TRBD1 TRBJ1-2 TRBV4-3 CASSVGQGLHYGYTF TGCGCCAGCAGCGTGGGACAGGGCCTTCACTATGGCTACACCTTC
. . TRBJ2-5 TRBV14 CASSQDWGKEGQETQYF TGTGCCAGCAGCCAAGATTGGGGGAAGGAGGGCCAAGAGACCCAGTACTTC
. . TRBJ1-1 TRBV3-1/TRBV3-2 CASSPLAGSTEAFF TGTGCCAGCAGCCCACTCGCAGGATCCACTGAAGCTTTCTTT
. . TRBJ2-5 TRBV10-2 CASRGAFGDGGETQYF TGCGCCAGCAGGGGGGCCTTTGGAGATGGTGGGGAGACCCAGTACTTC
. TRBD2 TRBJ2-5 TRBV19 CASSAAGGERETQYF TGTGCCAGTAGTGCGGCGGGAGGCGAGCGGGAGACCCAGTACTTC
once TRBD1 TRBJ2-2 TRBV7-6 CASSPPGGRAGGELFF TGTGCCAGCAGCCCCCCAGGGGGCCGCGCTGGCGGGGAGCTGTTTTTT
. TRBD2 TRBJ2-7 TRBV10-2 CASSDWAGGSYEQYF TGCGCCAGCAGTGATTGGGCGGGAGGGTCCTACGAGCAGTACTTC
. . TRBJ1-6 TRBV2 CASRLGAITDSPLHF TGTGCCAGCAGACTTGGGGCTATAACGGATTCACCCCTCCACTTT
. . TRBJ2-7 TRBV9 CASSVDSFYEQYF TGTGCCAGCAGCGTAGATTCCTTCTACGAGCAGTACTTC
. . TRBJ1-1 TRBV6-5 CASSSYRAEAFF TGTGCCAGCAGCTCTTACAGGGCTGAAGCTTTCTTT
. TRBD2 TRBJ2-3 TRBV7-3 CASSYLAGDTDTQYF TGTGCCAGCAGCTATCTAGCGGGGGACACAGATACGCAGTATTTT
. TRBD2 TRBJ2-2 TRBV5-4 CASSLRAGSNTGELFF TGTGCCAGCAGCTTGCGAGCGGGATCGAACACCGGGGAGCTGTTTTTT
few TRBD1 TRBJ2-2 TRBV11-3 CASSRTGDTGELFF TGTGCCAGCAGCCGGACAGGGGACACCGGGGAGCTGTTTTTT
. TRBD1 TRBJ1-5 TRBV3-1/TRBV3-2 CASSQDRGHGQPQHF TGTGCCAGCAGCCAAGACAGGGGGCATGGACAGCCCCAGCATTTT
once TRBD1 TRBJ1-2 TRBV5-1 CASSLGPQQGTLNYGYTF TGCGCCAGCAGCTTGGGGCCGCAACAGGGGACTCTTAACTATGGCTACACCTTC
. . TRBJ1-2 TRBV29-1 CSVEKNTGGYTF TGCAGCGTTGAAAAGAACACCGGGGGCTACACCTTC
few . TRBJ1-2 TRBV3-1/TRBV3-2 CASSQGLGVTYGYTF TGTGCCAGCAGCCAAGGTCTAGGGGTCACGTATGGCTACACCTTC
. . TRBJ2-1 TRBV6-2/TRBV6-3 CASSDRGGTKFF TGTGCCAGCAGCGACCGGGGCGGGACGAAGTTCTTC
. TRBD1 TRBJ2-2 TRBV6-2/TRBV6-3 CASSYLPDRDTGELFF TGTGCCAGCAGTTACCTCCCGGACAGGGACACCGGGGAGCTGTTTTTT
. TRBD2 TRBJ2-1 TRBV24-1 CATSDFGTNNEQFF TGTGCCACCAGTGATTTTGGGACTAACAATGAGCAGTTCTTC